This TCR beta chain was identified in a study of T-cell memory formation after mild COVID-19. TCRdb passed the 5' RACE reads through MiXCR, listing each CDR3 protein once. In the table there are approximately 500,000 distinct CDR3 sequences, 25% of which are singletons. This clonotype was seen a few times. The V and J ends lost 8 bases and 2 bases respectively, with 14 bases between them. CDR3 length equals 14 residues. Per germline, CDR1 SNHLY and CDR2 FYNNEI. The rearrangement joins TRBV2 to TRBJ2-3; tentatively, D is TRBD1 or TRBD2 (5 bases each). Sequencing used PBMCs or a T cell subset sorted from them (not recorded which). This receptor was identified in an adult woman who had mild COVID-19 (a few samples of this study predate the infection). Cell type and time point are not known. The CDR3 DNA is TGTGCCAGCGGACTCCAAGGGGTCACAGATACGCAGTATTTT. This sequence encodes CASGLQGVTDTQYF.